A single sample gave rise to the 2 T cell receptor beta chains below, sequenced in a study of blood T cell repertoires in COVID-19. The method was immunoSEQ multiplex PCR; TCRdb's version includes in-frame clones alone and lacks a portion of them. Here the sample spans over 55,000 clones, about 86% being singletons. Material: peripheral blood. These receptor sequences come from a man between 45 and 60 years old with active COVID-19.

This clone has only one observation. The rearrangement uses TRBV7-2 and TRBJ2-1; 7 nucleotides agree with TRBD2. The CDR3 runs to 16 residues. With V trimmed by 4 bases and J by 8 bases, 14 bases remained unmatched. CDR1 and CDR2 (germline): SGHTA, FQGNSA. This CDR3 is CASSSMGAGEGDEQFF. The CDR3 region has the DNA TGTGCCAGCAGCTCCATGGGTGCGGGGGAAGGCGATGAGCAGTTCTTC.

The V gene is TRBV6-5, the J gene TRBJ1-1; 8 bases are a match to TRBD1. CDR3 length equals 15 residues. After removal of 2 bases from V and 2 bases from J, the junction contained 4 bases not matched to a gene. CDR1 MNHEY and CDR2 SVGAGI come from the germline V gene. CDR3 region: CASSYRPGGNTEAFF. The CDR3 coding sequence is TGTGCCAGCAGTTACCGGCCAGGGGGCAACACTGAAGCTTTCTTT.